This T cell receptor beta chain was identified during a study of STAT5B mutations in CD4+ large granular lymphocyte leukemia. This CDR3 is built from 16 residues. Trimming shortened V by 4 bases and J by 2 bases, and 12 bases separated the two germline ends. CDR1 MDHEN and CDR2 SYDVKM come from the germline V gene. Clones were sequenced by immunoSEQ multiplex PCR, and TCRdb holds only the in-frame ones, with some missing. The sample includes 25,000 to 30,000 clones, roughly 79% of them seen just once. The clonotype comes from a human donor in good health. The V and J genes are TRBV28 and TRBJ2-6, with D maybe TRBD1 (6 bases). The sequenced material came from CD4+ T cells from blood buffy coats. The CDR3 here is CASSSPPGAGANVLTF. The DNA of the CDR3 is TGTGCCAGCAGTTCCCCCCCAGGGGCTGGGGCCAACGTCCTGACTTTC. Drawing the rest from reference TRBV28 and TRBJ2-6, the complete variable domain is DVKVTQSSRYLVKRTGEKVFLECVQDMDHENMFWYRQDPGLGLRLIYFSYDVKMKEKGDIPEGYSVSREKKERFSLILESASTNQTSMYLCASSSPPGAGANVLTFGAGSRLTVL.